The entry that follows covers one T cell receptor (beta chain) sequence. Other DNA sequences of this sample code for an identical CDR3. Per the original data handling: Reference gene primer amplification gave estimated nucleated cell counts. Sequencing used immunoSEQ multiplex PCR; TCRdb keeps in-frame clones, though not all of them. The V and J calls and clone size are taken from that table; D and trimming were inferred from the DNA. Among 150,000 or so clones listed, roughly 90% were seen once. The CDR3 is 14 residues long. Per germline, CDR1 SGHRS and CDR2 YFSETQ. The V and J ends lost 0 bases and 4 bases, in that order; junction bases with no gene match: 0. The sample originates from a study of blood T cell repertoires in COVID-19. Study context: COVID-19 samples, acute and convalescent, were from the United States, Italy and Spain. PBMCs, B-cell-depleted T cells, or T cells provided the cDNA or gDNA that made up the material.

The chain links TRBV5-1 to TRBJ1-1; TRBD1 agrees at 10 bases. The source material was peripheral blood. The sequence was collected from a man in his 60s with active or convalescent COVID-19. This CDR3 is CASSLGQGATEAFF. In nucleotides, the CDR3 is TGCGCCAGCAGCTTGGGACAGGGGGCCACTGAAGCTTTCTTT.